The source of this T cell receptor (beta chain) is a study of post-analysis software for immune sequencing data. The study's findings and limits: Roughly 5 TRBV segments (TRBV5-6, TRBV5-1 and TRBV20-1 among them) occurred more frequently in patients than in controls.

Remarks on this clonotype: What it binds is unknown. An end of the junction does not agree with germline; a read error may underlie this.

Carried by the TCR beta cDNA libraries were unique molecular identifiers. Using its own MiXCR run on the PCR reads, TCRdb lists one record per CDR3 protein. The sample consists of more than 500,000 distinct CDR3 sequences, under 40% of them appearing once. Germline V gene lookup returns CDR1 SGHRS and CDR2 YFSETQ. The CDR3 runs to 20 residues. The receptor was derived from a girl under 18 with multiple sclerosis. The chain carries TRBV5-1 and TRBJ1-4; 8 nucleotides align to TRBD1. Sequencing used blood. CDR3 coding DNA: TGCGCCAGCAGCTTGCGTCCCGGACAGGGTTATGGTAGCACTAATGAAAAACGGTTTTTT. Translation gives CASSLRPGQGYGSTNEKRFF.